A single T cell receptor (beta chain) is shown here with its context. Its antigen is unknown. Its ends do not fully match the called genes, so a read error is possible. This sample was included in a study of tumor-infiltrating lymphocytes in primary liver carcinoma. Study background: Samples produced roughly 3.65 to 7.13 million productive TCRbeta reads, comparable across tissue types. Study-wide results and caveats: Compared with tumor region pairs, tumor-adjacent and tumor-blood pairs overlapped less. Tumors had a top-250-clone fraction that was significantly higher than blood (p = 0.039). All five tumor regions shared only about 7.5-24% of top clones.

The authors made TCR beta cDNA from 500 ng total RNA with a constant-region primer. Slightly modified ARM-PCR, run as three nested multiplex PCR rounds, produced the TCR beta libraries. In the first two PCR rounds, TRBV1-TRBV30 forward primers were paired with a C-beta reverse primer, and each round lasted roughly 9 cycles. In TCRdb, the multiplex PCR reads were re-called with MiXCR into one record per CDR3 protein. The sample lists around 190,000 distinct CDR3 sequences, 85% occurring once. It was from approximately 20-30 mg of unsorted bulk tissue that RNA and DNA were co-extracted. CDR3 length: 14 amino acids.

The chain recombines TRBV12-3 or TRBV12-4 with TRBJ1-6, with D uncertain. The clonotype originates from a man between 35 and 55 years old with primary liver carcinoma and hepatitis B virus infection. The sample comprised tumor tissue from primary liver carcinoma. The DNA of the CDR3 is TGTGCCAACAGTCTTTTAGCGACGGATACACCGCCCCACTTT. It yields the protein CANSLLATDTPPHF.